This T cell receptor (beta chain) was identified in a study of cytomegalovirus exposure and HLA in healthy donors. This clone was seen ten or more times. Its antigen is as yet unknown. General study points: In an earlier analysis, in around 590 donors, most V segments appeared productive either ~87% or ~30% of the time. A list of roughly 160 TCR beta chains associated with cytomegalovirus was given. By a later analysis, the bulk of CMV-associated TCR beta chains appeared HLA-restricted.

Germline CDR1 MNHNS, CDR2 SASEGT. The CDR3 is 15 residues long. V dropped 3 bases and J dropped 8 bases, with 20 bases sitting between them. The PCR contained 60 Vbeta and 13 Jbeta primers. TCRdb's copy holds only in-frame clones and misses some; the assay was immunoSEQ multiplex PCR. The sample has 100,000 to 150,000 clones, 70% to 85% seen once; the top ten hold around 5.2%. The source is a man in his fifties or sixties in good health and CMV-seropositive. The V and J genes are TRBV6-1 and TRBJ2-7, with a weak D call TRBD1 (6 bases). Sample: PBMCs. Written as DNA, the CDR3 is TGTGCCAGCAGTGAGGAGACAGGCGTAACCTCGAAGCAGTACTTC. It translates to CASSEETGVTSKQYF.